Only a few counts were recorded for the clone carrying this T cell receptor (beta chain). Its target is unknown. This sample is part of a study of T-cell reconstitution after alpha-beta-depleted transplantation in children. Study conclusions and caveats: After one year, T-cell counts and TCRbeta diversity mostly came from new T cells.

The length of the CDR3 is 16 residues. From germline, CDR1 is SGHTA and CDR2 FQGNSA. J gave up 5 bases and V 2 bases, and 7 bases lay outside the gene matches. Molecular barcoding with unique molecular identifiers was used for the TCRbeta library. TCRdb itself ran the PCR reads through MiXCR, one entry per CDR3 protein. The sample lists roughly 570,000 distinct CDR3 sequences, roughly a quarter occurring once. The chain joins TRBV7-2 to TRBJ2-1; TRBD2 matches 9 bases. The sequence was obtained from a boy under three years old with Wiskott-Aldrich syndrome, due to receive a stem cell transplant. Source: PBMCs, taken before TCRalphabeta/CD19-depleted stem cell transplant. The CDR3 loop is CASSLRWREGHNEQFF. The CDR3 DNA sequence: TGTGCCAGCAGCTTACGATGGCGGGAGGGCCACAATGAGCAGTTCTTC.